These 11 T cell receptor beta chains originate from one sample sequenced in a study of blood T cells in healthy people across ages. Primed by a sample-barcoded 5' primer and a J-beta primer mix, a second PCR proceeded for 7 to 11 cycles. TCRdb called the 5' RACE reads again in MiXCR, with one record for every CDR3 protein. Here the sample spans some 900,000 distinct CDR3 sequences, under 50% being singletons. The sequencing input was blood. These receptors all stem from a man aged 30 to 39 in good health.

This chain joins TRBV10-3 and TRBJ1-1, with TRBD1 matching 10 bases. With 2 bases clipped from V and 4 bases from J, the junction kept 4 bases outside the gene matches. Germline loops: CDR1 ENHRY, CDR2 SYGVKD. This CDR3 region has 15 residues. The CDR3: CAISEGDRGGTEAFF. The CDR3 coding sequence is TGTGCCATCAGTGAGGGGGACAGGGGTGGCACTGAAGCTTTCTTT.

The CDR3 loop is CASSTYADRGDYGYTF. The CDR3 DNA reads as TGTGCCAGCAGCACTTACGCGGACAGGGGCGACTATGGCTACACCTTC. The V and J genes are TRBV21-1 and TRBJ1-2; TRBD1 is the table's D call, not checked against the DNA. TRBV21-1 is reported as a pseudogene. CDR3 length equals 16 residues.

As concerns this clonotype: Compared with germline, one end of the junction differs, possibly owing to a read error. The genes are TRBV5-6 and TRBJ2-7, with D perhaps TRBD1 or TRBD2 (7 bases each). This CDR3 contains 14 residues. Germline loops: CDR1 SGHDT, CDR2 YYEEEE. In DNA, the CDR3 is TGTGCCAGCAGCTGGGGGGGACAGACCTATGAGCAGTACTTC. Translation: CASSWGGQTYEQYF. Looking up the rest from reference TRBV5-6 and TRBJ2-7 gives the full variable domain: DAGVTQSPTHLIKTRGQQVTLRCSPKSGHDTVSWYQQALGQGPQFIFQYYEEEERQRGNFPDRFSGHQFPNYSSELNVNALLLGDSALYLCASSWGGQTYEQYFGPGTRLTVT.

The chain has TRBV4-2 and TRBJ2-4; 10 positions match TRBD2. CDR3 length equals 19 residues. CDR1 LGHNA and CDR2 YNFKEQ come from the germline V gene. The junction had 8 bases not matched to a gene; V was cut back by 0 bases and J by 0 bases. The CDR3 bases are TGTGCCAGCAGCCAAGATTCTGGACTAGCGGCTATAGCCAAAAACATTCAGTACTTC. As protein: CASSQDSGLAAIAKNIQYF.

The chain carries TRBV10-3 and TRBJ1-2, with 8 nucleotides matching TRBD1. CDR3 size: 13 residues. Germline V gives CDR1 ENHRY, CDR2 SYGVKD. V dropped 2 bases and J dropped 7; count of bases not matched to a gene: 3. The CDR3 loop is CAISEGTGGGYTF. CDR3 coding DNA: TGTGCCATCAGTGAGGGAACAGGGGGTGGCTACACCTTC.

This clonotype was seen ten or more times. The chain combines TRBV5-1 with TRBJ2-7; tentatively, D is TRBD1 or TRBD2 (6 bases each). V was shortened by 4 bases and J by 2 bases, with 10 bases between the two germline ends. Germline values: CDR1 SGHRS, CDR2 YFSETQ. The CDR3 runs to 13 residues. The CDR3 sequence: CASSGGPPYEQYF. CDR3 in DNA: TGCGCCAGCAGCGGGGGGCCACCCTACGAGCAGTACTTC.

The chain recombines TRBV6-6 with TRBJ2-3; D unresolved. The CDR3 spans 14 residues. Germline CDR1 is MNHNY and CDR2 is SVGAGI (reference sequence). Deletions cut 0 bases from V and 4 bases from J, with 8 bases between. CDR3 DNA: TGTGCCAGCAGTTACTCTACGCAGGCAGATACGCAGTATTTT. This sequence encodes CASSYSTQADTQYF.

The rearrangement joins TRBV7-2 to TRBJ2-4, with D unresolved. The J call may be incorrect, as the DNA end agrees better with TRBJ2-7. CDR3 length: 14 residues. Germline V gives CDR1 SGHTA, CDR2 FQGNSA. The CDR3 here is CASSQGPRTYEQYF. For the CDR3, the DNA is TGTGCCAGCAGCCAAGGACCGAGGACCTACGAGCAGTACTTC.

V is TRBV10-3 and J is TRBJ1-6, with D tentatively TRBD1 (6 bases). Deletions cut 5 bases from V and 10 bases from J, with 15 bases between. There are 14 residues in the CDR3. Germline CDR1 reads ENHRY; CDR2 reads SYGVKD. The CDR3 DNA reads TGTGCCATCAGTAGGCGGGGGGCAGAATCACCCCTCCACTTT. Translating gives CAISRRGAESPLHF.

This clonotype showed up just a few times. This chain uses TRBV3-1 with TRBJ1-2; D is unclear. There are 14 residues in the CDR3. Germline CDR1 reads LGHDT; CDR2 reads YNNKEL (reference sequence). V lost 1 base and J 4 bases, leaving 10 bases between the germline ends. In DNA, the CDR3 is TGTGCCAGCAGCCAAGGGGAGGAAGTCTATGGCTACACCTTC. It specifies CASSQGEEVYGYTF. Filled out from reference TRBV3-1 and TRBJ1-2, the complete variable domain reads DTAVSQTPKYLVTQMGNDKSIKCEQNLGHDTMYWYKQDSKKFLKIMFSYNNKELIINETVPNRFSPKSPDKAHLNLHINSLELGDSAVYFCASSQGEEVYGYTFGSGTRLTVV.

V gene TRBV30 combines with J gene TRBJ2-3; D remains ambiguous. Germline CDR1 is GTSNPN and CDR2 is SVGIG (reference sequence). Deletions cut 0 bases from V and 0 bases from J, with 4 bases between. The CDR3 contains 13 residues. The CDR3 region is CAWSVASTDTQYF. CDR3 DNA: TGTGCCTGGAGTGTAGCCAGCACAGATACGCAGTATTTT.